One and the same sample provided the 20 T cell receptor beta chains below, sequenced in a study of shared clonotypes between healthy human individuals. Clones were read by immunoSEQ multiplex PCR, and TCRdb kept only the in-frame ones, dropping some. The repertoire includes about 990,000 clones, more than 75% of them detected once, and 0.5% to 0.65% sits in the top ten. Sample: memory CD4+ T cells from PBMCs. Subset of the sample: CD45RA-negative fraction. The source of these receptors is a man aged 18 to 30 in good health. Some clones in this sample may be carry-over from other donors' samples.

In DNA, the CDR3 is TGTGCCAGCAGCCCAAGGCCGGGCGGGGGCCAAAACATTCAGTACTTC. It yields the protein CASSPRPGGGQNIQYF. The chain has TRBV9 and TRBJ2-4; a weak D match, TRBD2 (7 bases). This CDR3 comprises 16 residues. Germline CDR1 reads SGDLS; CDR2 reads YYNGEE. Trimming stripped 4 bases from V and 5 bases from J, with 19 bases between. The whole variable domain, filled in from reference TRBV9 and TRBJ2-4, reads DSGVTQTPKHLITATGQRVTLRCSPRSGDLSVYWYQQSLDQGLQFLIQYYNGEERAKGNILERFSAQQFPDLHSELNLSSLELGDSALYFCASSPRPGGGQNIQYFGAGTRLSVL.

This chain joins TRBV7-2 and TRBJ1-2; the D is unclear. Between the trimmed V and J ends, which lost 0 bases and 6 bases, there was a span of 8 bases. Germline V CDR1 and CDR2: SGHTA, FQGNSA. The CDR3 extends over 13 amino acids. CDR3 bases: TGTGCCAGCAGCTTAGCCTCTGGCGATGGCTACACCTTC. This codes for CASSLASGDGYTF.

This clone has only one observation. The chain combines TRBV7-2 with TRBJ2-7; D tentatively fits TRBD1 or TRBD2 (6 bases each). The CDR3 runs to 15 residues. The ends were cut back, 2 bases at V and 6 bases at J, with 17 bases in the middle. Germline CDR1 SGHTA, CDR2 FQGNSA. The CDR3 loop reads CASSLMGGTLGEQYF. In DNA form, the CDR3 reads TGTGCCAGCAGCTTAATGGGGGGCACTCTTGGCGAGCAGTACTTC.

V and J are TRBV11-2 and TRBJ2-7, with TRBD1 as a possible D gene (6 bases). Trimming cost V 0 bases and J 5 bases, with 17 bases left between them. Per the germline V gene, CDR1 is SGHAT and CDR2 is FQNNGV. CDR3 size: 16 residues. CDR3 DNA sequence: TGTGCCAGCAGCTTAGATGGCACAGGGAGTTCCCACGAGCAGTACTTC. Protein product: CASSLDGTGSSHEQYF.

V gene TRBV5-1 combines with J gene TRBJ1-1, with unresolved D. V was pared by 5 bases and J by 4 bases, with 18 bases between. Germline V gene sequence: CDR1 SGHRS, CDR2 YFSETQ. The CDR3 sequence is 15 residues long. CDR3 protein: CASRPIAGGVTEAFF. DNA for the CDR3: TGCGCCAGCAGACCTATAGCGGGCGGTGTCACTGAAGCTTTCTTT.

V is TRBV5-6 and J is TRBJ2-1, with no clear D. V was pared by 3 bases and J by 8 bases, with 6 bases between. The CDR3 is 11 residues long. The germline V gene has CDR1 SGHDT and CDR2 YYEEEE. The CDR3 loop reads CASSSWDEQFF. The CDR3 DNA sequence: TGTGCCAGCAGCTCCTGGGATGAGCAGTTCTTC.

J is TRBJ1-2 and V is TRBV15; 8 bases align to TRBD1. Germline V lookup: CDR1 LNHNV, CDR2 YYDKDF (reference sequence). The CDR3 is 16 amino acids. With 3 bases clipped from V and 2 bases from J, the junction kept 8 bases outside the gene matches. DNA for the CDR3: TGTGCCACCAGCAGGGACCGCAGGGGGCAAAACTATGGCTACACCTTC. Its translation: CATSRDRRGQNYGYTF.

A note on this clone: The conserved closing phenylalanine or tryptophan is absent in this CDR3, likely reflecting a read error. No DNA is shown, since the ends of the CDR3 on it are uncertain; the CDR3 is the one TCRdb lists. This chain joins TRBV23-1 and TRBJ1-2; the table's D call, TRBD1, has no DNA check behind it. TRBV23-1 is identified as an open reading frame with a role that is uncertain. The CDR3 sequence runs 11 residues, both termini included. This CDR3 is CASIDRGRLAV.

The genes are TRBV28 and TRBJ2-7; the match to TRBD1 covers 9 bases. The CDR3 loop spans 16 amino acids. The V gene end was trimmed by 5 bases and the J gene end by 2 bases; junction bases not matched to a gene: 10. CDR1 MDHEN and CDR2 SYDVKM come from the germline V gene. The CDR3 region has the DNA TGTGCCAGCAGTAGTACCGGGACAGGGATCCCCTACGAGCAGTACTTC. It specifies CASSSTGTGIPYEQYF.

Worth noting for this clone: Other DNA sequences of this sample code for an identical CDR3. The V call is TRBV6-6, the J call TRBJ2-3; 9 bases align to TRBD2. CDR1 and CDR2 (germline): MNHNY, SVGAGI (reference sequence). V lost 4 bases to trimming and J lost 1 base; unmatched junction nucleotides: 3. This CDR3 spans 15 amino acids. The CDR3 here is CASSLRTSGTDTQYF. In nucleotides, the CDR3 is TGTGCCAGCAGTTTAAGGACTAGCGGCACAGATACGCAGTATTTT.

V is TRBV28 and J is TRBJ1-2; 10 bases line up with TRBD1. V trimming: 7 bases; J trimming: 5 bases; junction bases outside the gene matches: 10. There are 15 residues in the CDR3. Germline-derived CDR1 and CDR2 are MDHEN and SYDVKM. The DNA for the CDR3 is TGTGCCAGCACCATGGGACAGGGGTGGTGGTATGGCTACACCTTC. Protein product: CASTMGQGWWYGYTF.

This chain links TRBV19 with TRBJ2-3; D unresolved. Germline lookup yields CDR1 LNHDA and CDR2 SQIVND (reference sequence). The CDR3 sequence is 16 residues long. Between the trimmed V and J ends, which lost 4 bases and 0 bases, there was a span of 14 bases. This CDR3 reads CASSNRASTSTDTQYF. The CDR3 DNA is TGTGCCAGTAGTAATCGAGCGTCAACTAGCACAGATACGCAGTATTTT.

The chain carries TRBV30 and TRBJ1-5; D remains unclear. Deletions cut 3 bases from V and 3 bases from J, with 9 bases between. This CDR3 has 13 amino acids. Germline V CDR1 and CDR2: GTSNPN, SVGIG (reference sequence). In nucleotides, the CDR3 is TGTGCCTGGAGCGTAAATTTCAATCAGCCCCAGCATTTT. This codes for CAWSVNFNQPQHF.

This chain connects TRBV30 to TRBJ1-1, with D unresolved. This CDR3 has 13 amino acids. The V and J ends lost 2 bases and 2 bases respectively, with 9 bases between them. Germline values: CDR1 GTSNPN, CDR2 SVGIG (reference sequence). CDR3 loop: CAWSTVGNTEAFF. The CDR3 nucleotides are TGTGCCTGGAGTACGGTAGGAAACACTGAAGCTTTCTTT. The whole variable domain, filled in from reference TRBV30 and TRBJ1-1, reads SQTIHQWPATLVQPVGSPLSLECTVEGTSNPNLYWYRQAAGRGLQLLFYSVGIGQISSEVPQNLSASRPQDRQFILSSKKLLLSDSGFYLCAWSTVGNTEAFFGQGTRLTVV.

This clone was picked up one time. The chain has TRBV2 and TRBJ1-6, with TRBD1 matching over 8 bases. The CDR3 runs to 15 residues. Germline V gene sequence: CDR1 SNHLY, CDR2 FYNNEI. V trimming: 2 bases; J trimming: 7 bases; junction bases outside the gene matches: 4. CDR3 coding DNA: TGTGCCAGCAGTGAAATACAGGGGGTCAATTCACCCCTCCACTTT. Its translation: CASSEIQGVNSPLHF.

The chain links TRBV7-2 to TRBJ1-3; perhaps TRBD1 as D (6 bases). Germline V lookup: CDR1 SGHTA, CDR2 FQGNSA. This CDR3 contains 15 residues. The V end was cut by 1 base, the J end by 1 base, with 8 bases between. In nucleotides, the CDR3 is TGTGCCAGCAGCTTAGATACAGGGTCTGGAAACACCATATATTTT. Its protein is CASSLDTGSGNTIYF.

The CDR3 here is CASSPMRGDEQFF. CDR3 in DNA: TGTGCCAGCTCACCTATGAGGGGCGATGAGCAGTTCTTC. This rearrangement joins TRBV18 to TRBJ2-1; D assignment may be TRBD1 or TRBD2 (5 bases each). CDR3 length: 13 amino acids. Germline V gene lookup returns CDR1 KGHSH and CDR2 LQKENI. The ends were cut back, 3 bases at V and 8 bases at J, with 11 bases in the middle.

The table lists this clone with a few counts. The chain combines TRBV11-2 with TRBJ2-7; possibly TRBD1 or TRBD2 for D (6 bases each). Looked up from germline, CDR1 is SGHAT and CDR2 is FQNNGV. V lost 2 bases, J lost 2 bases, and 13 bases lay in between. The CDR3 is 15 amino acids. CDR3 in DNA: TGTGCCAGCAGCTTATTGGAGGGGGAAGCCTACGAGCAGTACTTC. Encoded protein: CASSLLEGEAYEQYF.

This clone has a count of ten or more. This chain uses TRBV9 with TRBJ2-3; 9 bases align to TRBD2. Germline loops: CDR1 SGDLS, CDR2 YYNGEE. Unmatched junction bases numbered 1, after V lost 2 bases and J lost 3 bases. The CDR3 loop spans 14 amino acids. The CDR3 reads CASSVSGRTDTQYF. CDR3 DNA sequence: TGTGCCAGCAGCGTTAGCGGGAGAACAGATACGCAGTATTTT.

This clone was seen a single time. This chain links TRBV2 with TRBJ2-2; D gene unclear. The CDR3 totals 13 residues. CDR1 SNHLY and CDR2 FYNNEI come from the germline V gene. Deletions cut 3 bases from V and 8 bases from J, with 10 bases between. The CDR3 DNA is TGTGCCAGCAGTGATCAAGGACCAGGGGAGCTGTTTTTT. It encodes CASSDQGPGELFF.